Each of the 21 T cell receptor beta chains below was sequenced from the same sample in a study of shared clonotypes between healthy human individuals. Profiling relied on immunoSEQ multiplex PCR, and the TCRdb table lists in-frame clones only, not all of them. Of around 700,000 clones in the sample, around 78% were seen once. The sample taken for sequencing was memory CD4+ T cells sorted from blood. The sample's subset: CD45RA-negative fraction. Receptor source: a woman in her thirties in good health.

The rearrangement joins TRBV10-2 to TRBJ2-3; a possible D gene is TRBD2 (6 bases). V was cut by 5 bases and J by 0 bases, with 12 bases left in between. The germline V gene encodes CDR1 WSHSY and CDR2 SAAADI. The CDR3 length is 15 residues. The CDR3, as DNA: TGCGCCAGCAGTTCACGGGGGTCTAGCACAGATACGCAGTATTTT. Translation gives CASSSRGSSTDTQYF.

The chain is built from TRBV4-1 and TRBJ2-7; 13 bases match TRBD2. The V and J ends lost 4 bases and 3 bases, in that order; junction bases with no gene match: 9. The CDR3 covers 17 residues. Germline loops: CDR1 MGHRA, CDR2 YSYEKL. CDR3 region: CASSRGLAGETGYEQYF. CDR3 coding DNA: TGCGCCAGCAGCCGCGGACTAGCGGGAGAGACGGGCTACGAGCAGTACTTC.

In DNA form, the CDR3 reads TGTGCCAGCAGTTACCATGGCCAGGCAGATACGCAGTATTTT. Amino acids: CASSYHGQADTQYF. The rearrangement links TRBV6-5 to TRBJ2-3; D unclear. The V and J ends lost 2 bases and 4 bases respectively, with 10 bases between them. CDR3 length: 14 residues. In germline, CDR1 is MNHEY, CDR2 SVGAGI.

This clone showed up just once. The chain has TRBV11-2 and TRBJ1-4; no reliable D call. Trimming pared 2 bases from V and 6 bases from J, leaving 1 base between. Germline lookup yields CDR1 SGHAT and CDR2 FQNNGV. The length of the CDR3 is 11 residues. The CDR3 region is CASSLYEKLFF. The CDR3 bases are TGTGCCAGCAGCTTATATGAAAAACTGTTTTTT.

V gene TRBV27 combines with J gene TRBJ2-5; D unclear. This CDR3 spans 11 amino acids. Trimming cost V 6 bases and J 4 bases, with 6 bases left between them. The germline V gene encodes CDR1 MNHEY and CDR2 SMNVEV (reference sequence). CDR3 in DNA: TGTGCCAGCAGGAAAGGAGAGACCCAGTACTTC. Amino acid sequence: CASRKGETQYF.

CDR3 sequence: CASSLKVSAFF. The CDR3 DNA reads TGTGCCAGCAGTTTAAAGGTGAGCGCTTTCTTT. The chain employs TRBV28 and TRBJ1-1; no definite D call. The CDR3 loop spans 11 amino acids. V lost 2 bases and J lost 11, with 9 bases in between. Germline V CDR1 and CDR2: MDHEN, SYDVKM.

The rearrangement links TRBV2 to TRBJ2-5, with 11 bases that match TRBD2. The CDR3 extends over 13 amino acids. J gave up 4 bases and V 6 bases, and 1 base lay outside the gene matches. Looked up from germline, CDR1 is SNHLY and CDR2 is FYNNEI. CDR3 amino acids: CASRGTSGETQYF. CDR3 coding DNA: TGTGCCAGCAGAGGGACTAGCGGAGAGACCCAGTACTTC.

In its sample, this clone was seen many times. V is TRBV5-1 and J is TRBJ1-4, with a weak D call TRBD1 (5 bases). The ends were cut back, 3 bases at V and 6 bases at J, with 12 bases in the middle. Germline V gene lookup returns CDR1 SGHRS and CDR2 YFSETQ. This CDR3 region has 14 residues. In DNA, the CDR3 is TGCGCCAGCAGCTCGGATAGGGGCTATGAAAAACTGTTTTTT. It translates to CASSSDRGYEKLFF.

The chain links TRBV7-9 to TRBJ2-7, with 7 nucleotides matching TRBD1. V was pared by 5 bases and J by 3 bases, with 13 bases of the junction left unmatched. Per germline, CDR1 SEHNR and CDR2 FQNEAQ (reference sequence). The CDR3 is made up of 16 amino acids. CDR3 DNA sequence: TGTGCCAGCAGCGGAAACAGGGGAGCGGCGATCTACGAGCAGTACTTC. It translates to CASSGNRGAAIYEQYF.

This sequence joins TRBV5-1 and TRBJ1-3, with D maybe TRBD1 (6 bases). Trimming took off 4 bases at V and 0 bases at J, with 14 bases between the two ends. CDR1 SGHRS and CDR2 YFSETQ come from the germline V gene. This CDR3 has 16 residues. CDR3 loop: CASSPGHGSSGNTIYF. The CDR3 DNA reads TGCGCCAGCAGCCCGGGACACGGTTCCTCTGGAAACACCATATATTTT. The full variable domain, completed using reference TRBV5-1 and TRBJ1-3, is KAGVTQTPRYLIKTRGQQVTLSCSPISGHRSVSWYQQTPGQGLQFLFEYFSETQRNKGNFPGRFSGRQFSNSRSEMNVSTLELGDSALYLCASSPGHGSSGNTIYFGEGSWLTVV.

The chain's CDR3 is CSVVQTGNTDTQYF. CDR3 DNA: TGCAGCGTTGTTCAGACAGGGAACACAGATACGCAGTATTTT. The V call is TRBV29-1, the J call TRBJ2-3, with 7 bases fitting TRBD1. Germline V gene data show CDR1 as SQVTM and CDR2 as ANQGSEA. V was pared by 4 bases and J by 2 bases, with 6 bases of the junction left unmatched. This CDR3 has 14 amino acids.

The DNA for the CDR3 is TGTGCCAGCGGACGGGGATTTAGCTACGAGCAGTACTTC. As protein: CASGRGFSYEQYF. V and J are TRBV27 and TRBJ2-7; possibly TRBD2 for D (5 bases). Germline V gives CDR1 MNHEY, CDR2 SMNVEV (reference sequence). The CDR3 runs to 13 residues. Deletions cut 8 bases from V and 3 bases from J, with 14 bases between.

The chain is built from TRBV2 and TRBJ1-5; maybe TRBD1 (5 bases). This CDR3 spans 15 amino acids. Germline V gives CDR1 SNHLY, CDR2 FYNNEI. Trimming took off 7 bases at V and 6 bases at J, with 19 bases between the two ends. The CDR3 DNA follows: TGTGCCAGCAAAGATTCCGGGGGGTCGGTTCAGCCCCAGCATTTT. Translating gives CASKDSGGSVQPQHF. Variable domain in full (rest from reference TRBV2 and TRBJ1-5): EPEVTQTPSHQVTQMGQEVILRCVPISNHLYFYWYRQILGQKVEFLVSFYNNEISEKSEIFDDQFSVERPDGSNFTLKIRSTKLEDSAMYFCASKDSGGSVQPQHFGDGTRLSIL.

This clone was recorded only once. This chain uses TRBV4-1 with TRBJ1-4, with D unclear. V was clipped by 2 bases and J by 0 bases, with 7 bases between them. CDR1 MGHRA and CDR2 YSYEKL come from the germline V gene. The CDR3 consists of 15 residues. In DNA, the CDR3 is TGCGCCAGCAGCCAATTCGTCGCAACTAATGAAAAACTGTTTTTT. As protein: CASSQFVATNEKLFF.

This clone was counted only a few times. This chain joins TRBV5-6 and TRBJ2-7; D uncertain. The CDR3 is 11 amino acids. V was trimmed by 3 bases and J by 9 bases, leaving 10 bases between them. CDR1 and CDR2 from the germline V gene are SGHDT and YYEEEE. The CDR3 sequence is CASSSLSGQYF. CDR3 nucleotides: TGTGCCAGCAGCTCTCTTTCCGGGCAGTACTTC. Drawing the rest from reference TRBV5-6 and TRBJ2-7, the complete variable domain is DAGVTQSPTHLIKTRGQQVTLRCSPKSGHDTVSWYQQALGQGPQFIFQYYEEEERQRGNFPDRFSGHQFPNYSSELNVNALLLGDSALYLCASSSLSGQYFGPGTRLTVT.

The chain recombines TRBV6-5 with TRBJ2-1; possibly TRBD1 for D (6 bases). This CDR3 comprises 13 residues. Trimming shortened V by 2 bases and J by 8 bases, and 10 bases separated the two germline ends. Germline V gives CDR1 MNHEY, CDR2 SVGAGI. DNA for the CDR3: TGTGCCAGCAGTTACGTACAGGGTGATGAGCAGTTCTTC. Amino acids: CASSYVQGDEQFF.

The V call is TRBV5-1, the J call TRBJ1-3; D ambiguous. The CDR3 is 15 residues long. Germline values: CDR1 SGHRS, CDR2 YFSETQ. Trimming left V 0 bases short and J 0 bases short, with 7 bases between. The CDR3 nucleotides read TGCGCCAGCAGCTTGGCAGTAGGCTCTGGAAACACCATATATTTT. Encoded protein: CASSLAVGSGNTIYF. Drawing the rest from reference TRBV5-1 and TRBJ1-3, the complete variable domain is KAGVTQTPRYLIKTRGQQVTLSCSPISGHRSVSWYQQTPGQGLQFLFEYFSETQRNKGNFPGRFSGRQFSNSRSEMNVSTLELGDSALYLCASSLAVGSGNTIYFGEGSWLTVV.

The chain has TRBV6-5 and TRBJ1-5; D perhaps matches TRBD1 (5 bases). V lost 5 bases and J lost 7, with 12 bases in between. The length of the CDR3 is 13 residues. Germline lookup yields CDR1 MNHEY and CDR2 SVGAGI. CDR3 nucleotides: TGTGCCAGCAGTCTGCAGGGTGCGCAGCCCCAGCATTTT. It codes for CASSLQGAQPQHF.

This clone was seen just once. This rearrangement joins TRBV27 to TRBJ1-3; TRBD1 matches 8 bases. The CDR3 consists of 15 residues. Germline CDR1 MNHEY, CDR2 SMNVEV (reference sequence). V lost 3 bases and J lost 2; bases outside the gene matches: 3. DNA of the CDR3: TGTGCCAGCAGTTTCGACAGGGGACCTGGAAACACCATATATTTT. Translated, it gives CASSFDRGPGNTIYF.

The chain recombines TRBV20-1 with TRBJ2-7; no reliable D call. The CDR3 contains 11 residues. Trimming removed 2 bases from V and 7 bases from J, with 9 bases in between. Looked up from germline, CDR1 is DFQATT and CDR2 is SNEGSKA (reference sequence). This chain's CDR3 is CSARLHGEQYF. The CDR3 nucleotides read TGCAGTGCTAGACTACACGGAGAGCAGTACTTC.

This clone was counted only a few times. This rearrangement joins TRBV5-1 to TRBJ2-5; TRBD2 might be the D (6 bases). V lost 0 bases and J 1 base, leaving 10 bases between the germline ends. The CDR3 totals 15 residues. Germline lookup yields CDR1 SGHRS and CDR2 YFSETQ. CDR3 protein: CASSLDPGGQETQYF. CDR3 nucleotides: TGCGCCAGCAGCTTGGATCCCGGGGGCCAAGAGACCCAGTACTTC.